The source of this TCR beta chain is a study of T cell responses to AZD1222 COVID-19 vaccine. Data came from immunoSEQ multiplex PCR; TCRdb stores just in-frame clones and leaves some out. The sample holds 60,000 to 75,000 clones, 75% to 85% seen once. In the case of this clone: Its antigen is unknown.

CDR3 length equals 15 residues. Trimming pared 5 bases from V and 0 bases from J, leaving 11 bases between. Germline V CDR1 and CDR2: MNHEY, SMNVEV (reference sequence). Study-level results: Close to half of spike-specific TCRs reportedly recognize unmutated variant regions.

This TCR derives from an adult in good health. The V call is TRBV27, the J call TRBJ1-5, with a tentative D call TRBD1 (6 bases). The material was peripheral blood, obtained on day 0 of AZD1222 vaccination. CDR3 sequence (DNA): TGTGCCAGCAGTCCCGGGACATTTAGCAATCAGCCCCAGCATTTT. It specifies CASSPGTFSNQPQHF.